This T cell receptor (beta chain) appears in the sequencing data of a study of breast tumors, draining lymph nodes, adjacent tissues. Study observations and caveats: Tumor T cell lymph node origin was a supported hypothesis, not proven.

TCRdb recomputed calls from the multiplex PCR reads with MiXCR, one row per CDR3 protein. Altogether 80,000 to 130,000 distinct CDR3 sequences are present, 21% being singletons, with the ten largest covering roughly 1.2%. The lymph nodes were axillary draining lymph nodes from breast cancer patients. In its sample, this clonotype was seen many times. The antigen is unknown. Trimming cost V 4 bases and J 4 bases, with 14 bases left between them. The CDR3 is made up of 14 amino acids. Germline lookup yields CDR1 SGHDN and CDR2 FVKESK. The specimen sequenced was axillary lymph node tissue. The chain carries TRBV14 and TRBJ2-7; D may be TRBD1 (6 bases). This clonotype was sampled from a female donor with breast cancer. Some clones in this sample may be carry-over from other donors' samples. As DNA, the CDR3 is TGTGCCAGCAGCCCCCTCGGACAGCTTTACGAGCAGTACTTC. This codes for CASSPLGQLYEQYF. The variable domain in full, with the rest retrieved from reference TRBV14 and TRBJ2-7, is EAGVTQFPSHSVIEKGQTVTLRCDPISGHDNLYWYRRVMGKEIKFLLHFVKESKQDESGMPNNRFLAERTGGTYSTLKVQPAELEDSGVYFCASSPLGQLYEQYFGPGTRLTVT.